Described below is a single TCR beta chain sequence and its context. Its cognate antigen is unknown. These data belong to a study of cytomegalovirus exposure and HLA in healthy donors. Study-level background: Early released data comprised approximately 85 million unique TCRs from HLA-typed donors.

Regarding the study as a whole: Among CMV-associated TCR beta chains, most appeared HLA-restricted in a later analysis. TCR beta sequences reportedly predicted the HLA-A and HLA-B alleles of most subjects accurately. There was a cluster of highly shared sequence variants that was likely a sequencing artifact.

The V end was cut by 3 bases, the J end by 2 bases, with 15 bases between. Germline values: CDR1 SGHVS, CDR2 FQNEAQ. CDR3 length: 16 amino acids. PCR employed 60 Vbeta and 13 Jbeta primers. This table comes from immunoSEQ multiplex PCR, and its TCRdb copy is limited to in-frame clones, with some not included. Found here are roughly 160,000 clones, 73% of them singletons; the top ten hold roughly 5.2%. This chain joins TRBV7-8 and TRBJ2-3; D gene unclear. This receptor was taken from a young woman in good health and CMV-seropositive. Sequenced material: PBMCs. DNA of the CDR3: TGTGCCAGCAGCTTTGCGACCCCGAGCGTCACAGATACGCAGTATTTT. Amino acid sequence: CASSFATPSVTDTQYF.